This passage covers 6 T cell receptor beta chains from one sample sequenced in a study of blood T cell repertoires in COVID-19. The repertoire was sequenced with immunoSEQ multiplex PCR; TCRdb's copy has only in-frame clones and lacks some. The sample gives under 300,000 clones, approximately 86% of which show up once; 4.5% to 5% is in the top ten. Sequenced material: peripheral blood. Receptor source: a woman older than 75 with active or convalescent COVID-19.

The chain links TRBV28 to TRBJ1-6; D unresolved. The CDR3 has 16 residues. Per the germline V gene, CDR1 is MDHEN and CDR2 is SYDVKM. Trimming left V 5 bases short and J 4 bases short, with 15 bases between. Here the CDR3 reads CASSGLGDPYNSPLHF. The CDR3 DNA is TGTGCCAGCAGTGGACTCGGGGATCCATATAATTCACCCCTCCACTTT.

This rearrangement joins TRBV5-1 to TRBJ1-2; 7 nucleotides agree with TRBD1. From germline, CDR1 is SGHRS and CDR2 YFSETQ. The trim removed 5 bases at V and 7 bases at J, leaving 8 bases unmatched. The CDR3 extends over 13 amino acids. The CDR3 bases are TGCGCCAGCAGAGGAGGGGGCCGGAGTGGCTACACCTTC. It translates to CASRGGGRSGYTF. Based on the CDR3 plus reference TRBV5-1 and TRBJ1-2, the full variable domain is KAGVTQTPRYLIKTRGQQVTLSCSPISGHRSVSWYQQTPGQGLQFLFEYFSETQRNKGNFPGRFSGRQFSNSRSEMNVSTLELGDSALYLCASRGGGRSGYTFGSGTRLTVV.

The gene calls are TRBV28 and TRBJ1-1, with 11 bases identical to TRBD1. Germline V gene lookup returns CDR1 MDHEN and CDR2 SYDVKM. The CDR3 has 14 amino acids. Losses at the gene ends were 3 bases for V and 10 bases for J; bases not matched to a gene: 7. CDR3 in amino acids: CASSLTGQGGPAFF. DNA of the CDR3: TGTGCCAGCAGTTTGACGGGACAGGGGGGCCCAGCTTTCTTT. The full variable domain, its missing parts supplied by reference TRBV28 and TRBJ1-1, is DVKVTQSSRYLVKRTGEKVFLECVQDMDHENMFWYRQDPGLGLRLIYFSYDVKMKEKGDIPEGYSVSREKKERFSLILESASTNQTSMYLCASSLTGQGGPAFFGQGTRLTVV.

This clone appeared once. The chain links TRBV28 to TRBJ1-4; D remains ambiguous. CDR3 size: 15 residues. V was pared by 3 bases and J by 5 bases, with 13 bases between. Per the germline V gene, CDR1 is MDHEN and CDR2 is SYDVKM. CDR3 sequence (DNA): TGTGCCAGCAGTTTTGGCTCAGCCGGGAATGAAAAACTGTTTTTT. This encodes CASSFGSAGNEKLFF.

The chain carries TRBV7-8 and TRBJ1-6, with 7 positions matching TRBD1. V was clipped by 2 bases and J by 10 bases; unmatched bases: 11. CDR1 and CDR2 (germline): SGHVS, FQNEAQ. There are 16 residues in the CDR3. This CDR3 reads CASSLSAQGLYSPLHF. The CDR3 DNA sequence: TGTGCCAGCAGCTTATCCGCACAGGGGCTGTACTCACCCCTCCACTTT.

The V call is TRBV6-5, the J call TRBJ1-6; D remains unclear. The CDR3 extends over 15 amino acids. The ends were cut back, 6 bases at V and 4 bases at J, with 13 bases in the middle. Germline V gene data show CDR1 as MNHEY and CDR2 as SVGAGI. CDR3 loop: CASSDDGNYNSPLHF. The CDR3 DNA reads as TGTGCCAGCAGCGACGACGGGAATTATAATTCACCCCTCCACTTT.